This T cell receptor (beta chain) was identified in a study of T cell responses to AZD1222 COVID-19 vaccine. Study-level findings and limits: Possibly, clonal diversity was underestimated; donors were largely white British and included more females. There were vaccine-associated CD4 TCRs across spike, dominant at 160-218 and 743-854.

Second-dose intervals near 4 or 12 weeks were combined. The data were produced by immunoSEQ multiplex PCR, yet TCRdb's version contains in-frame clones alone and is incomplete. The table includes fewer than 90,000 clones, 88% detected once. As concerns this clone: Its antigen is unknown.

Germline loops: CDR1 GTSNPN, CDR2 SVGIG (reference sequence). CDR3 length: 13 amino acids. Trimming took off 2 bases at V and 2 bases at J, with 9 bases between the two ends. Sequences were derived from peripheral blood, sampled 28 days after the second AZD1222 dose. This clonotype was obtained from an adult who received the AZD1222 COVID-19 vaccine. The genes are TRBV30 and TRBJ1-2, with D possibly matching TRBD1 (6 bases). CDR3 residues: CAWSLGQNYGYTF. CDR3 DNA sequence: TGTGCCTGGAGTCTCGGACAGAACTATGGCTACACCTTC.